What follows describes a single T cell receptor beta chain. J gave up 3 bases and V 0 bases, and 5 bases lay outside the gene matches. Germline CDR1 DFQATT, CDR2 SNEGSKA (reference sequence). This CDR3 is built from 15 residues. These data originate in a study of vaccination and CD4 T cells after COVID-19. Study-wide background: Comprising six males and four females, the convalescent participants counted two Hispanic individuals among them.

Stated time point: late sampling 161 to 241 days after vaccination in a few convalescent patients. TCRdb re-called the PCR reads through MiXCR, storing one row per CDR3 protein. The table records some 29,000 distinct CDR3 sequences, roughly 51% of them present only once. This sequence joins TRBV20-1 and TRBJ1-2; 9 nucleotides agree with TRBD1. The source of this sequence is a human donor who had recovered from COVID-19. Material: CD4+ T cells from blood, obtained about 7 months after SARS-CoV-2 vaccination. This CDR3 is CSARDWTGADYGYTF. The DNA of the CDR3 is TGCAGTGCTAGAGACTGGACAGGGGCGGACTATGGCTACACCTTC.